This TCR beta chain came from a study of T cells after yellow fever vaccination. On the study more broadly: Fractions of low cell number were prepared using SMART-Seq v4 Ultra Low Input. Findings and limits, study-wide: The secondary response peaked faster, at day 5 versus 15, but was weaker.

In germline, CDR1 is DFQATT, CDR2 SNEGSKA (reference sequence). There are 15 residues in the CDR3. V gave up 6 bases and J gave up 5 bases, with 17 bases separating them. For TCR, cDNA came from 5'RACE template switching, which added a universal primer site and UMIs. TCRdb analysed the 5' RACE reads with MiXCR anew, one entry per CDR3 protein. The profile shows more than 350,000 distinct CDR3 sequences, 11% of them singletons. This clonotype was found a few times. Its antigen remains unidentified. The TCR sequence derives from a man aged 18 to 29 who received the YFV17D yellow fever vaccine. The chain recombines TRBV20-1 with TRBJ1-6, with D perhaps TRBD1 (5 bases). The sample consisted of PBMCs, taken on the day of the first yellow fever vaccination. This chain's CDR3 is CSAPPGQGHNSPLHF. CDR3 bases: TGCAGTGCCCCTCCCGGGCAGGGCCATAATTCACCCCTCCACTTT.